This is a list of T cell receptor beta chains from one sample in a study of Graves' ophthalmopathy and Graves' hyperthyroidism. TCRdb re-derived calls from the multiplex PCR reads in MiXCR, one entry per CDR3 protein. The table lists about 1.1 million distinct CDR3 sequences, roughly two fifths of them singletons. Sequencing was done on a sample of peripheral blood or thyroid tissue (not recorded which). Every receptor here comes from an adult man with Graves' hyperthyroidism. CDR3s include the opening cysteine and the closing phenylalanine or tryptophan. A D gene is named only where the DNA matches it firmly. Clone size, where shown, is once, few, many, or a class for clones that have expanded.

CDR3aa	CDR3nt	abundance	d_gene	j_gene	v_gene
CSVDTSGRGYTF	TGCAGCGTTGATACTAGCGGGAGGGGCTACACCTTC	.	.	TRBJ1-2	TRBV29-1
CASSASATGELFF	TGTGCCAGCAGTGCTAGTGCCACCGGGGAGCTGTTTTTT	many	.	TRBJ2-2	TRBV25-1
CASSRNRGDTEAFF	TGTGCCAGCAGCCGAAATAGGGGGGACACTGAAGCTTTCTTT	.	.	TRBJ1-1	TRBV6-6
CAISEGGGGNYGYTF	TGTGCCATCAGTGAGGGAGGGGGGGGGAACTATGGCTACACCTTC	.	.	TRBJ1-2	TRBV10-3
CASSQVGRDPGGKQYF	TGCGCCAGCAGCCAAGTGGGCCGGGACCCGGGGGGGAAGCAGTACTTC	.	TRBD2	TRBJ2-7	TRBV7-8
CASSLMEFGSPLHF	TGTGCCAGCAGCTTAATGGAATTCGGTTCACCCCTCCACTTT	many	.	TRBJ1-6	TRBV7-9
CSARGSLGPGELFF	TGCAGTGCTAGAGGGTCGCTAGGGCCCGGGGAGCTGTTTTTT	many	.	TRBJ2-2	TRBV20-1
CASTNGSILLSGANVLTF	TGTGCCAGCACCAATGGATCAATCCTCCTCTCTGGGGCCAACGTCCTGACTTTC	.	.	TRBJ2-6	TRBV7-9
CSADRAFYEQYF	TGCAGCGCAGACAGGGCATTCTACGAGCAGTACTTC	once	TRBD1	TRBJ2-7	TRBV29-1
CAASTEGISGYTF	TGTGCCGCCAGCACCGAGGGCATATCTGGCTACACCTTC	.	.	TRBJ1-2	TRBV15
CASSASGVAQETQYF	TGCGCCAGCTCCGCTAGCGGGGTAGCGCAAGAGACCCAGTACTTC	many	TRBD2	TRBJ2-5	TRBV10-2
CASSDPVGVGMETQYF	TGTGCCAGCAGCGACCCCGTAGGTGTAGGGATGGAGACCCAGTACTTC	many	.	TRBJ2-5	TRBV11-2
CSVGGVLGRSEQYF	TGCAGCGTGGGAGGGGTCCTCGGGAGATCCGAGCAGTACTTC	.	TRBD2	TRBJ2-7	TRBV29-1
CASTSSADTGELFF	TGTGCCAGCACTAGCAGCGCAGACACCGGGGAGCTGTTTTTT	.	.	TRBJ2-2	TRBV2
CASSHNRANTEAFF	TGCGCCAGCAGCCACAACAGGGCGAACACTGAAGCTTTCTTT	few	.	TRBJ1-1	TRBV4-3
CASSPTGGFYGYTF	TGTGCCAGCAGCCCAACAGGGGGTTTCTATGGCTACACCTTC	many	TRBD1	TRBJ1-2	TRBV12-3/TRBV12-4
CAIAVGAFYEQYF	TGTGCCATCGCAGTGGGGGCCTTTTACGAGCAGTACTTC	few	.	TRBJ2-7	TRBV6-1
CSAGETYGYTF	TGCAGTGCTGGCGAGACCTATGGCTACACCTTC	many	.	TRBJ1-2	TRBV20-1
CASSVVVPTNTGELFF	TGTGCCAGCAGCGTAGTGGTCCCTACGAACACCGGGGAGCTGTTTTTT	.	.	TRBJ2-2	TRBV9
CASSGGTGAQETQYF	TGTGCCAGCAGTGGCGGGACAGGAGCCCAAGAGACCCAGTACTTC	many	TRBD1	TRBJ2-5	TRBV2
CSAVTVNTIYF	TGCAGCGCCGTGACAGTGAACACCATATATTTT	.	.	TRBJ1-3	TRBV29-1
CASSPYGTYYEQYF	TGTGCCAGCTCGCCCTACGGTACGTACTACGAGCAGTACTTC	few	.	TRBJ2-7	TRBV18
CASSLVLGRGDTGELFF	TGTGCCAGCAGCTTAGTGCTTGGCAGGGGAGACACCGGGGAGCTGTTTTTT	.	.	TRBJ2-2	TRBV11-1
CASSWDGSPQETQYF	TGTGCCAGCAGCTGGGACGGATCACCCCAAGAGACCCAGTACTTC	few	.	TRBJ2-5	TRBV5-8
CASREGYPQETQYF	TGTGCCAGCAGAGAGGGCTACCCTCAAGAGACCCAGTACTTC	.	.	TRBJ2-5	TRBV25-1
CASSKGQIGETQYF	TGTGCCAGCAGCAAGGGGCAGATTGGGGAGACCCAGTACTTC	few	.	TRBJ2-5	TRBV7-9
CSAEGAGNGYTF	TGCAGTGCCGAGGGGGCGGGGAACGGCTACACCTTC	many	TRBD1	TRBJ1-2	TRBV20-1
CASMVRASYGYTF	TGTGCCAGCATGGTCCGTGCAAGCTATGGCTACACCTTC	.	.	TRBJ1-2	TRBV2
CASSPRPSGGNYEQYF	TGTGCCAGCTCACCACGGCCTAGCGGGGGGAACTACGAGCAGTACTTC	few	TRBD2	TRBJ2-7	TRBV18
CASSSVPDRGEKLFF	TGTGCCAGCAGCTCCGTTCCGGACAGGGGGGAAAAACTGTTTTTT	.	TRBD1	TRBJ1-4	TRBV7-2
CASSLEGARLYGYTF	TGTGCCAGCAGTTTAGAGGGGGCGCGTCTCTATGGCTACACCTTC	.	TRBD1	TRBJ1-2	TRBV28
CASSSSGYTF	TGTGCCAGCAGTTCAAGTGGCTACACCTTC	.	.	TRBJ1-2	TRBV28